Shown below are 10 T cell receptor beta chains from a single sample sequenced in a study of blood T cell repertoires in COVID-19. Sequencing was performed with immunoSEQ multiplex PCR; in TCRdb, only in-frame clones are kept and a portion is missing. The profile shows around 60,000 clones, over 55% of them singletons. The sequenced sample consisted of peripheral blood. These receptors originate from a woman between 65 and 79 years old with COVID-19, enrolled during active disease.

This chain joins TRBV12-3 or TRBV12-4 and TRBJ2-3; D gene unclear. This CDR3 has 11 amino acids. With 5 bases removed from V and 2 bases from J, the gap between germline ends came to 2 bases. This chain's CDR3 is CASSLTDTQYF. For the CDR3, the DNA is TGTGCCAGCAGTCTCACAGATACGCAGTATTTT.

The chain is built from TRBV10-2 and TRBJ2-2; 7 bases are a match to TRBD2. CDR1 is WSHSY, CDR2 SAAADI, per germline. With 7 bases clipped from V and 8 bases from J, the junction kept 7 bases outside the gene matches. This CDR3 comprises 13 residues. The CDR3, as DNA: TGCGCCAGCACCAGAGGGGAGGGGGGGGAGCTGTTTTTT. Translation: CASTRGEGGELFF.

The CDR3 sequence: CASGPQTTGELFF. DNA of the CDR3: TGTGCTAGTGGTCCCCAGACAACCGGGGAGCTGTTTTTT. This sequence joins TRBV12-5 and TRBJ2-2; D is uncertain. The CDR3 is 13 residues long. Trimming left V 5 bases short and J 5 bases short, with 9 bases between. CDR1 and CDR2 (germline): LGHNT, FRNRAP. Variable domain in full (rest from reference TRBV12-5 and TRBJ2-2): DARVTQTPRHKVTEMGQEVTMRCQPILGHNTVFWYRQTMMQGLELLAYFRNRAPLDDSGMPKDRFSAEMPDATLATLKIQPSEPRDSAVYFCASGPQTTGELFFGEGSRLTVL.

This clone was seen once. The CDR3 sequence: CASSLVISSYEQYF. For the CDR3, the DNA is TGTGCCAGCAGCTTAGTTATATCGTCCTACGAGCAGTACTTC. The chain recombines TRBV11-2 with TRBJ2-7; D unresolved. Germline V CDR1 and CDR2: SGHAT, FQNNGV. Trimming stripped 1 base from V and 1 base from J, with 8 bases between. The CDR3 sequence is 14 residues long.

The genes are TRBV5-6 and TRBJ1-2; the D gene is possibly TRBD1 (6 bases). The germline V and J ends were trimmed by 4 bases and 8 bases, with 21 bases remaining between them. The CDR3 runs 15 residues. Per germline, CDR1 SGHDT and CDR2 YYEEEE. DNA for the CDR3: TGTGCCAGCAGCGGGCCAGGGGAAAGGTTAAGCGGCTACACCTTC. This sequence encodes CASSGPGERLSGYTF.

This chain connects TRBV6-5 to TRBJ2-1, with D possibly TRBD2 on 5 matching bases. In germline, CDR1 is MNHEY, CDR2 SVGAGI. The CDR3 is made up of 13 amino acids. V was pared by 3 bases and J by 8 bases, with 11 bases between. CDR3 sequence (DNA): TGTGCCAGCAGTTATCGGCCCGGGGATGAGCAGTTCTTC. Protein: CASSYRPGDEQFF.

The genes are TRBV27 and TRBJ2-1; TRBD2 matches at 10 bases. From germline, CDR1 is MNHEY and CDR2 SMNVEV (reference sequence). The CDR3 is made up of 17 amino acids. With 5 bases clipped from V and 5 bases from J, the junction kept 12 bases outside the gene matches. CDR3: CASSPWRSGRANNEQFF. The CDR3 DNA reads TGTGCCAGCAGTCCGTGGCGGAGCGGGAGGGCCAACAATGAGCAGTTCTTC.

This clone was recorded a few times. The same CDR3 also results from other DNA sequences found in this sample. The V gene is TRBV29-1, the J gene TRBJ1-2; D is possibly TRBD1 (5 bases). Per the germline V gene, CDR1 is SQVTM and CDR2 is ANQGSEA. The V and J ends lost 6 bases and 0 bases respectively, with 8 bases between them. The CDR3 totals 12 residues. CDR3 sequence reads: CSVQGTNYGYTF. The DNA for the CDR3 is TGCAGCGTCCAGGGAACTAACTATGGCTACACCTTC. Full variable domain (outside the CDR3, taken from reference TRBV29-1 and TRBJ1-2): SAVISQKPSRDICQRGTSLTIQCQVDSQVTMMFWYRQQPGQSLTLIATANQGSEATYESGFVIDKFPISRPNLTFSTLTVSNMSPEDSSIYLCSVQGTNYGYTFGSGTRLTVV.

This clone has just one count. The chain is built from TRBV5-1 and TRBJ2-1, with 10 nucleotides matching TRBD1. V lost 4 bases, J lost 3 bases, and 4 bases stayed unmatched. This CDR3 has 15 residues. Germline V gives CDR1 SGHRS, CDR2 YFSETQ. The CDR3: CASSNGQGGYNEQFF. CDR3 bases: TGCGCCAGCAGCAACGGACAGGGGGGCTACAATGAGCAGTTCTTC.

V usage is TRBV7-2 and J usage is TRBJ1-2; no definite D call. The V gene's germline CDR1 is SGHTA and CDR2 FQGNSA. Trimming cost V 1 base and J 8 bases, with 17 bases left between them. The CDR3 consists of 15 residues. The DNA of the CDR3 is TGTGCCAGCAGCTTAGGACCATCACCGGGAGGCGGCTACACCTTC. This translates into CASSLGPSPGGGYTF.